Presented here are 14 T cell receptor beta chains from one specimen sequenced in a study of PD-1 blockade in classical Hodgkin lymphoma. TCRdb's table, derived via immunoSEQ multiplex PCR, lists solely in-frame clones and lacks some. The sample lists roughly 47,000 clones; around 82% were seen once. Every one of the patients relapsed after autologous stem cell transplantation (brentuximab vedotin exposure was variable). Specimen: peripheral blood mononuclear cells (PBMCs), collected before the second cycle of nivolumab. The receptors were gathered from a human donor with classical Hodgkin lymphoma.

The rearrangement links TRBV7-2 to TRBJ2-2; D not resolved. V was clipped by 8 bases and J by 1 base, with 5 bases between them. The CDR3 spans 12 residues. CDR1 and CDR2 (germline): SGHTA, FQGNSA. DNA of the CDR3: TGTGCCAGCGGCGAGAACACCGGGGAGCTGTTTTTT. This codes for CASGENTGELFF.

V gene TRBV7-3 combines with J gene TRBJ2-1, with D hard to call. CDR3 length: 13 amino acids. Between the trimmed V and J ends, which lost 2 bases and 9 bases, there was a span of 11 bases. Germline V gene lookup returns CDR1 SGHTA and CDR2 FQGTGA. The CDR3 loop is CASSLLLFSEQFF. The CDR3 DNA follows: TGTGCCAGCAGCTTACTTCTCTTCAGTGAGCAGTTCTTC.

The V call is TRBV28, the J call TRBJ1-3, with 10 positions matching TRBD1. The CDR3 covers 16 residues. From germline, CDR1 is MDHEN and CDR2 SYDVKM. V lost 2 bases to trimming and J lost 1 base; unmatched junction nucleotides: 2. CDR3 nucleotide sequence: TGTGCCAGCAGTTTAGCGGGACAGGGGTCTGGAAACACCATATATTTT. This translates into CASSLAGQGSGNTIYF.

This clone was observed a single time. The rearrangement uses TRBV28 and TRBJ2-2, with 7 positions matching TRBD1. Germline loops: CDR1 MDHEN, CDR2 SYDVKM. The ends lost 4 bases at V and 4 bases at J; junction bases unmatched: 3. The CDR3 runs to 14 residues. CDR3: CASSYGQATGELFF. The CDR3 coding sequence is TGTGCCAGCAGTTACGGACAGGCCACCGGGGAGCTGTTTTTT.

The chain links TRBV18 to TRBJ1-1, with a tentative D call TRBD1 (5 bases). Germline V gene lookup returns CDR1 KGHSH and CDR2 LQKENI. V lost 3 bases and J 3 bases, leaving 11 bases between the germline ends. The CDR3 sequence is 14 residues long. The CDR3 nucleotides are TGTGCCAGCTCACCGCTCCCGGGGGACACTGAAGCTTTCTTT. Its translation is CASSPLPGDTEAFF.

The chain employs TRBV5-1 and TRBJ2-3, with D possibly being TRBD1 or TRBD2 (6 bases each). V lost 2 bases to trimming and J lost 3 bases, with 10 bases between them. The CDR3 totals 14 residues. Germline lookup yields CDR1 SGHRS and CDR2 YFSETQ. Here the CDR3 reads CASSLRRGTDTQYF. The CDR3 DNA reads as TGCGCCAGCAGCTTAAGGAGGGGGACAGATACGCAGTATTTT.

The chain is built from TRBV9 and TRBJ1-1; D remains unclear. Germline V lookup: CDR1 SGDLS, CDR2 YYNGEE. Trimming took off 5 bases at V and 1 base at J, with 0 bases between the two ends. This CDR3 region has 10 residues. The CDR3 nucleotides read TGTGCCAGCAGGAACACTGAAGCTTTCTTT. This gives the protein CASRNTEAFF.

The rearrangement joins TRBV30 to TRBJ2-3; D may be TRBD1 (5 bases). Germline-derived CDR1 and CDR2 are GTSNPN and SVGIG (reference sequence). There are 14 residues in the CDR3. With 3 bases removed from V and 3 bases from J, the gap between germline ends came to 13 bases. CDR3 DNA: TGTGCCTGGAGGGCAGGGCGTAATACAGATACGCAGTATTTT. It specifies CAWRAGRNTDTQYF.

The chain is built from TRBV5-4 and TRBJ2-5, with D possibly being TRBD2 (7 bases). CDR3 size: 14 residues. Trimming cost V 3 bases and J 1 base, with 10 bases left between them. The germline CDR1 and CDR2 sequences are SGHNT and YYREEE (reference sequence). The CDR3 coding sequence is TGTGCCAGCAGCTCTGGGGGGGCCCAAGAGACCCAGTACTTC. It yields the protein CASSSGGAQETQYF.

This rearrangement joins TRBV19 to TRBJ1-5; D is possibly TRBD1 (5 bases). With 3 bases removed from V and 1 base from J, the gap between germline ends came to 10 bases. The V gene's germline CDR1 is LNHDA and CDR2 SQIVND (reference sequence). This CDR3 has 15 amino acids. The CDR3 loop reads CASSITGESNQPQHF. The CDR3 DNA reads as TGTGCCAGTAGTATTACGGGGGAGAGCAATCAGCCCCAGCATTTT. The variable domain in full, completed from reference TRBV19 and TRBJ1-5, reads DGGITQSPKYLFRKEGQNVTLSCEQNLNHDAMYWYRQDPGQGLRLIYYSQIVNDFQKGDIAEGYSVSREKKESFPLTVTSAQKNPTAFYLCASSITGESNQPQHFGDGTRLSIL.

The rearrangement uses TRBV9 and TRBJ1-6; TRBD1 might be the D (5 bases). Between the trimmed V and J ends, which lost 0 bases and 9 bases, there was a span of 13 bases. CDR1 is SGDLS and CDR2 is YYNGEE in the germline V gene. This CDR3 has 15 residues. The CDR3 DNA reads TGTGCCAGCAGCGTAGAGTGGGAGGGGTCTTCACCCCTCCACTTT. Residues: CASSVEWEGSSPLHF.

Turning to this clone: Other DNA sequences in the sample encode the same CDR3. The chain joins TRBV9 to TRBJ2-3; D is ambiguous. Trimming removed 0 bases from V and 5 bases from J, with 4 bases in between. In germline, CDR1 is SGDLS, CDR2 YYNGEE. CDR3 length equals 12 residues. The CDR3 here is CASSVDRDTQYF. The CDR3 coding sequence is TGTGCCAGCAGCGTAGATAGAGATACGCAGTATTTT.

V and J are TRBV5-1 and TRBJ1-2; the D gene is possibly TRBD1 (6 bases). The CDR3 consists of 13 residues. Germline V gene sequence: CDR1 SGHRS, CDR2 YFSETQ. V was trimmed by 4 bases and J by 2 bases, leaving 9 bases between them. CDR3 loop: CASSRDRNYGYTF. The CDR3 DNA is TGCGCCAGCAGCAGAGACAGGAACTATGGCTACACCTTC.

This clone was observed a handful of times. This chain links TRBV19 with TRBJ1-4, with unresolved D. The CDR3 is made up of 14 amino acids. The V gene lost 5 bases and the J gene lost 7 bases, with 14 bases spanning the gap. The germline V gene encodes CDR1 LNHDA and CDR2 SQIVND (reference sequence). CDR3 nucleotides: TGTGCCAGTAGTGACCGGGTTAGAGGTGAAAAACTGTTTTTT. The encoded protein is CASSDRVRGEKLFF.